Following are 19 T cell receptor beta chains from one sample sequenced in a study of response to subunit inactivated influenza vaccine listed by TCRdb under 2018. Library preparation employed RT-PCR. The sequencer listed for this sample is Illumina HiSeq 2500. TCRdb handled the public reads itself, with Q25 trimming in fastp and clone calling in MiXCR, and kept productive beta chains. Every entry covers one CDR3 protein and lists the most common genes and DNA from its rows. For this sample there are more than 200,000 distinct CDR3 sequences; 10% to 15% appear just once. The biggest ten clones account for roughly 7.7% of the sample. Here the sequenced sample was non-naive T cells sorted from PBMCs, taken roughly 2 weeks before vaccination. The cell subset or site label for this specimen denotes: memory T cell fraction. These receptors originate from a middle-aged man who received an inactivated influenza vaccine. Donor details come from another sample of the same person, matched by shared clones.

This rearrangement joins TRBV2 to TRBJ1-5, with TRBD1 identical over 7 bases. Germline CDR1 reads SNHLY; CDR2 reads FYNNEI. This CDR3 region has 14 residues. V gave up 6 bases and J gave up 2 bases; unmatched junction bases: 4. The CDR3 loop reads CASSGQAGNQPQHF. The CDR3, as DNA: TGTGCCAGCAGCGGACAGGCTGGCAATCAGCCCCAGCATTTT.

This clonotype appeared many times. The rearrangement links TRBV5-1 to TRBJ1-1; maybe TRBD1 (6 bases). Trimming took 4 bases from V and 3 from J, leaving 16 bases between them. The CDR3 is 15 amino acids. Germline CDR1 and CDR2: SGHRS and YFSETQ. CDR3 sequence (DNA): TGCGCCAGCAGCAAGGGGGGGGGCAGGGACACTGAAGCTTTCTTT. Protein product: CASSKGGGRDTEAFF.

The genes are TRBV20-1 and TRBJ2-2; possibly TRBD1 for D (6 bases). Germline lookup yields CDR1 DFQATT and CDR2 SNEGSKA (reference sequence). The CDR3 runs 14 residues. The germline V and J ends were trimmed by 3 bases and 3 bases, with 11 bases remaining between them. The chain's CDR3 is CSASPGADTGELFF. DNA of the CDR3: TGCAGTGCTAGCCCAGGGGCGGACACCGGGGAGCTGTTTTTT.

In its sample, this clonotype was seen once. The V call is TRBV21-1, the J call TRBJ2-7; TRBD2, the table's D call, was not compared with the DNA. TRBV21-1 is flagged as a pseudogene. This CDR3 region has 18 residues. CDR3 DNA: TGTGCCAGCAGCAAAGAGACCGCACTAGCGGGAGTATACTACGAGCAGTACTTC. Its protein product is CASSKETALAGVYYEQYF.

This clonotype was counted a few times. The chain recombines TRBV20-1 with TRBJ1-3; D is ambiguous. V was trimmed by 0 bases and J by 5 bases, leaving 11 bases between them. The CDR3 sequence is 14 residues long. The germline V gene encodes CDR1 DFQATT and CDR2 SNEGSKA (reference sequence). The CDR3 DNA reads as TGCAGTGCTAGAGATCCCCGGGAAAGAAACACCATATATTTT. Translation: CSARDPRERNTIYF.

CDR3 nucleotide sequence: TGCAGCGCTCAGACAGGGACGGATGAAAAACTGTTTTTT. Translating it yields CSAQTGTDEKLFF. The chain carries TRBV29-1 and TRBJ1-4, with TRBD1 identical over 7 bases. J gave up 6 bases and V 7 bases, and 8 bases lay outside the gene matches. There are 13 residues in the CDR3. Germline lookup yields CDR1 SQVTM and CDR2 ANQGSEA.

CDR3 region: CASSRLVGVGFGGEQFF. CDR3 nucleotide sequence: TGTGCCAGCTCACGATTGGTCGGGGTGGGGTTCGGCGGTGAGCAGTTCTTC. The chain combines TRBV18 with TRBJ2-1, with D possibly matching TRBD2 (5 bases). Trimming shortened V by 4 bases and J by 9 bases, and 25 bases separated the two germline ends. The CDR3 runs 17 residues. Germline CDR1 and CDR2: KGHSH and LQKENI.

This clonotype was observed many times. The rearrangement links TRBV18 to TRBJ2-7, with D possibly TRBD2 on 7 matching bases. The length of the CDR3 is 13 residues. Trimming left V 6 bases short and J 5 bases short, with 14 bases between. Germline-derived CDR1 and CDR2 are KGHSH and LQKENI. The CDR3 region is CASSLGGRDEQYF. The CDR3 bases are TGTGCCAGCTCCCTCGGGGGGCGCGACGAGCAGTACTTC. Combining the CDR3 with reference TRBV18 and TRBJ2-7 gives the whole variable domain NAGVMQNPRHLVRRRGQEARLRCSPMKGHSHVYWYRQLPEEGLKFMVYLQKENIIDESGMPKERFSAEFPKEGPSILRIQQVVRGDSAAYFCASSLGGRDEQYFGPGTRLTVT.

The V call is TRBV7-2, the J call TRBJ2-1; 12 nucleotides line up with TRBD2. CDR3 length: 15 amino acids. CDR1 is SGHTA, CDR2 FQGNSA, per germline. V shed 4 bases, J shed 3 bases, and the junction held 1 base outside the gene matches. The CDR3 sequence is CASSSLAGGYNEQFF. DNA of the CDR3: TGTGCCAGCAGCTCACTAGCGGGAGGCTACAATGAGCAGTTCTTC.

Many counts were recorded for this clonotype. This chain links TRBV20-1 with TRBJ2-5; 7 bases are a match to TRBD1. The V and J ends lost 6 bases and 7 bases, in that order; junction bases with no gene match: 11. The CDR3 spans 13 residues. The germline CDR1 and CDR2 sequences are DFQATT and SNEGSKA (reference sequence). CDR3 protein: CSAITGTAGTQYF. The CDR3 DNA is TGCAGTGCCATCACCGGGACAGCCGGGACCCAGTACTTC.

This clonotype was recorded many times. This chain uses TRBV7-8 with TRBJ2-7; no reliable D call. Trimming cost V 3 bases and J 2 bases, with 11 bases left between them. The CDR3 totals 14 residues. Germline CDR1 and CDR2: SGHVS and FQNEAQ. The CDR3 is CASSFIGRAYEQYF. In DNA, the CDR3 is TGTGCCAGCAGCTTCATAGGACGGGCCTACGAGCAGTACTTC.

This clonotype occurred a few times. CDR3 DNA: TGTGCCAGCAGCTCGTCCGGGACTTTCTACAATGAGCAGTTCTTC. This codes for CASSSSGTFYNEQFF. V and J are TRBV11-1 and TRBJ2-1; possible D gene TRBD2, 6 bases. Per the germline V gene, CDR1 is SGHAT and CDR2 is FQDESV (reference sequence). The CDR3 runs 15 residues. Trimming pared 4 bases from V and 3 bases from J, leaving 13 bases between.

This clonotype was seen only a few times. V is TRBV7-3 and J is TRBJ2-7; 9 nucleotides line up with TRBD1. V trimming: 0 bases; J trimming: 6 bases; junction bases outside the gene matches: 6. The germline V gene has CDR1 SGHTA and CDR2 FQGTGA. CDR3 length: 15 amino acids. The CDR3 protein is CASSLTSGQGSEQYF. DNA of the CDR3: TGTGCCAGCAGCTTAACCTCGGGACAGGGAAGCGAGCAGTACTTC.

V usage is TRBV10-3 and J usage is TRBJ2-7, with 10 positions matching TRBD1. CDR1 and CDR2 (germline): ENHRY, SYGVKD. This CDR3 has 14 residues. The CDR3 loop is CASRRGQGAYEQYF. Written as DNA, the CDR3 is TGTGCTTCAAGGAGAGGACAGGGGGCCTACGAGCAGTACTTC.

This clonotype appeared a few times. This sequence joins TRBV5-1 and TRBJ2-7; the match to TRBD2 covers 14 bases. V gave up 4 bases and J gave up 7 bases; unmatched junction bases: 7. CDR1 and CDR2 from the germline V gene are SGHRS and YFSETQ. CDR3 size: 15 residues. The chain's CDR3 is CASSAGLAGEGEQYF. Written as DNA, the CDR3 is TGCGCCAGCAGCGCGGGACTAGCGGGGGAGGGAGAGCAGTACTTC.

The chain couples TRBV4-1 to TRBJ1-5, with unresolved D. CDR1 is MGHRA and CDR2 is YSYEKL in the germline V gene. Trimming cost V 4 bases and J 3 bases, with 16 bases left between them. The CDR3 is made up of 16 amino acids. The CDR3 DNA reads as TGCGCCAGCAGCCCCCAGGCGCGGCAGGACAATCAGCCCCAGCATTTT. Translated, it gives CASSPQARQDNQPQHF.

This clonotype was observed a handful of times. This chain joins TRBV2 and TRBJ2-7; TRBD1 is a possible D gene (6 bases). V gave up 1 base and J gave up 2 bases, with 9 bases separating them. The CDR3 covers 14 residues. Germline CDR1 is SNHLY and CDR2 is FYNNEI. CDR3 in DNA: TGTGCCAGCAGTGAAGGGCAGGGGACCTACGAGCAGTACTTC. Amino acid sequence: CASSEGQGTYEQYF.

The sample holds many counts of this clonotype. The genes are TRBV7-9 and TRBJ1-2; D uncertain. CDR1 SEHNR and CDR2 FQNEAQ come from the germline V gene (reference sequence). The CDR3 contains 11 residues. Trimming left V 6 bases short and J 4 bases short, with 6 bases between. In DNA form, the CDR3 reads TGTGCCAGCAGGCCGTTCTATGGCTACACCTTC. Protein sequence: CASRPFYGYTF.

This clonotype has only one observation. This may come from a read error, since a much larger clone is one base off. The chain uses TRBV12-3 or TRBV12-4 and TRBJ2-5, with D tentatively TRBD2 (5 bases). Trimming took 7 bases from V and 4 from J, leaving 13 bases between them. The CDR3 has 13 residues. As DNA, the CDR3 is TGTGCCAGCATTTATGGAGGCCTAGAGACCCAGTACTTC. It yields the protein CASIYGGLETQYF.